Listed below are T cell receptor beta chains from one sample, sequenced in a study of cytomegalovirus exposure and HLA in healthy donors. Sequencing was performed with immunoSEQ multiplex PCR; in TCRdb, only in-frame clones are kept and a portion is missing. Here the sample spans approximately 220,000 clones, around nine tenths being singletons. Sequenced: PBMCs. The origin of the receptors is a young man in good health and CMV-seronegative. CDR3s include the opening cysteine and the closing phenylalanine or tryptophan. A D gene is named only where the DNA matches it firmly. Expanded clones get a size class; other rows say once, few or many, or leave the size out.

d_call	v_call	j_call	clone_size	cdr3_nt	cdr3_aa
TRBD1	TRBV6-1	TRBJ1-5	-	TGTGCCAGCAGTGGGGACAGGGGCAATCAGCCCCAGCATTTT	CASSGDRGNQPQHF
TRBD1	TRBV27	TRBJ1-2	-	TGTGCCAGCAGTGCGGACAGGGGGTTTTCTGGCTACACCTTC	CASSADRGFSGYTF
-	TRBV27	TRBJ2-1	-	TGTGCCAGCAGTGGGAGTTCCTACAATGAGCAGTTCTTC	CASSGSSYNEQFF
-	TRBV28	TRBJ1-2	-	TGTGCCAGCAGTAAGGAGGTGGGTGGCTACACCTTC	CASSKEVGGYTF
-	TRBV28	TRBJ1-1	-	TGTGCCAGCAGTTACAGGTCCTCCGAAGCTTTCTTT	CASSYRSSEAFF
TRBD2	TRBV6-5	TRBJ2-1	-	TGTGCCAGCAGTTACTCGGGGGGGTTTAACAATGAGCAGTTCTTC	CASSYSGGFNNEQFF
TRBD1	TRBV5-1	TRBJ2-2	-	TGCGCCAGCAGCTTCCCTCCGGGACAGGGTAGTACCGGGGAGCTGTTTTTT	CASSFPPGQGSTGELFF
-	TRBV28	TRBJ1-1	-	TGTGCCAGCAGTCCATGGACAACCTTGAACACTGAAGCTTTCTTT	CASSPWTTLNTEAFF
-	TRBV9	TRBJ1-5	-	TGTGCCAGCAGCGTAGGAACAGTTGGCAATCAGCCCCAGCATTTT	CASSVGTVGNQPQHF
-	TRBV4-1	TRBJ1-2	-	TGCGCCAGCAGCCATCTGGGGGGGCAATCTAACTATGGCTACACCTTC	CASSHLGGQSNYGYTF
-	TRBV4-3	TRBJ2-7	-	TGCGCCAGCAGCCAAGATCAATCGAGTCTCGAGCAGTACTTC	CASSQDQSSLEQYF
-	TRBV2	TRBJ2-2	-	TGTGCCAGCAGTCTGAGGATTGACCTAGCGACCGGGGAGCTGTTTTTT	CASSLRIDLATGELFF
-	TRBV5-1	TRBJ1-2	-	TGCGCCAGCAGCGAGGGCGCTAACTATGGCTACACCTTC	CASSEGANYGYTF
-	TRBV6-6	TRBJ1-4	-	TGTGCCACCTGTCGCAATCCAAGGGGCGGTTTTGAAAAACTGTTTTTT	CATCRNPRGGFEKLFF
-	TRBV18	TRBJ1-1	-	TGTGCCAGCTCACCAAGCACCGATACTGAAGCTTTCTTT	CASSPSTDTEAFF
-	TRBV7-9	TRBJ2-7	-	TGTGCCAGCAGCTTTTCCGGGACCTACGAGCAGTACTTC	CASSFSGTYEQYF
-	TRBV5-1	TRBJ2-7	-	TGCGCCAGCAGCTTTACAGTCTCCTACGAGCAGTACTTC	CASSFTVSYEQYF
-	TRBV7-2	TRBJ2-1	-	TGTGCCAGCAGCTTAGTCTACGCGGATGAGCAGTTCTTC	CASSLVYADEQFF
TRBD1	TRBV10-2	TRBJ2-3	-	TGCGCCAGCAGAAGAGGGGGCGCGAGCACAGATACGCAGTATTTT	CASRRGGASTDTQYF
-	TRBV10-3	TRBJ1-1	once	TGTGCCAGCGGACAGAAGAACACTGAAGCTTTCTTT	CASGQKNTEAFF
TRBD1	TRBV6-1	TRBJ1-6	once	TGTGCCAGCAGTGAAGTTGAATGGGTCAGGGGGACCTATAATTCACCCCTCCACTTT	CASSEVEWVRGTYNSPLHF
-	TRBV19	TRBJ1-6	-	TGTGCCAGTAGTACCCGTACCAGCTCCTATAATTCACCCCTCCACTTT	CASSTRTSSYNSPLHF
-	TRBV9	TRBJ2-1	-	TGTGCCAGCAGCGTAGCTGGTTGGCGCGGGCCCTCCTACAATGAGCAGTTCTTC	CASSVAGWRGPSYNEQFF
-	TRBV9	TRBJ1-5	once	TGTGCCAGCAGCGTAGGTGAGGGGGGGAGGCAGCCCCAGCATTTT	CASSVGEGGRQPQHF
TRBD1	TRBV6-1	TRBJ2-2	-	TGTGCCAGCAGACGACAGGGGAACACCGGGGAGCTGTTTTTT	CASRRQGNTGELFF
TRBD1	TRBV29-1	TRBJ1-1	-	TGCAGCGTTGCACAGGGGGGCACTGAAGCTTTCTTT	CSVAQGGTEAFF
-	TRBV5-1	TRBJ2-3	-	TGCGCCAGCAGCTTGTCCGTGTCAGATACGCAGTATTTT	CASSLSVSDTQYF
TRBD1	TRBV5-1	TRBJ1-3	-	TGCGCCAGCCGACTATTGACCGGGACAGGGGGAAACACCATATATTTT	CASRLLTGTGGNTIYF
TRBD1	TRBV28	TRBJ1-5	-	TGTGCCACCAGAGGGACAGGGATTCAGCCCCAGCATTTT	CATRGTGIQPQHF
-	TRBV27	TRBJ1-6	-	TGTGCCAGCAGTTTTAGGAGGACAGAGAATTCACCCCTCCACTTT	CASSFRRTENSPLHF
-	TRBV11-2	TRBJ1-6	-	TGTGCCAGCAGCTTAGAAGGGGCCATTTCACCCCTCCACTTT	CASSLEGAISPLHF
TRBD2	TRBV28	TRBJ2-7	-	TGTGCCAGCAGTTCGGCGGGGGGGCTCTACGAGCAGTACTTC	CASSSAGGLYEQYF
-	TRBV7-2	TRBJ1-2	-	TGTGCCAGCAGCTTTTCAACTAATGGCTACACCTTC	CASSFSTNGYTF
-	TRBV5-6	TRBJ1-3	-	TGTGCCAGCAGCCGAAGGACATTTGGAAACACCATATATTTT	CASSRRTFGNTIYF
-	TRBV7-2	TRBJ2-5	-	TGTGCCAGCAGCAAACAGTTACAAGAGACCCAGTACTTC	CASSKQLQETQYF
-	TRBV27	TRBJ2-7	once	TGTGCCAGCAGAGCAGGGGCCTACGAGCAGTACTTC	CASRAGAYEQYF
-	TRBV10-3	TRBJ1-2	-	TGTGCCATCAGTGAGTCGGCGACTTGGGGCTACACCTTC	CAISESATWGYTF